This passage covers 26 T cell receptor beta chains from one sample sequenced in a study of cytomegalovirus exposure and HLA in healthy donors. Repertoires were generated with immunoSEQ multiplex PCR, while TCRdb's copy carries only in-frame clones and drops some. The sample records 200,000 or so clones, 75% to 95% being singletons. The specimen sequenced was PBMCs. The receptor source for this set is a woman between 18 and 29 years old in good health and CMV-seronegative.

This chain connects TRBV28 to TRBJ1-2, with TRBD1 matching 12 bases. V was clipped by 3 bases and J by 8 bases; unmatched bases: 7. Germline V gives CDR1 MDHEN, CDR2 SYDVKM. The CDR3 is 15 amino acids. The CDR3, as DNA: TGTGCCAGCAGTTTCCCGGGACAGGGGGCGCGGGGCTACACCTTC. Its translation: CASSFPGQGARGYTF.

J is TRBJ1-1 and V is TRBV27; D gene uncertain. CDR3 size: 15 residues. Germline values: CDR1 MNHEY, CDR2 SMNVEV (reference sequence). V was clipped by 2 bases and J by 0 bases, with 10 bases between them. CDR3 sequence reads: CASSLPGRLNTEAFF. The CDR3 DNA is TGTGCCAGCAGTTTACCCGGGAGACTGAACACTGAAGCTTTCTTT.

The rearrangement joins TRBV2 to TRBJ2-7; no reliable D call. Looked up from germline, CDR1 is SNHLY and CDR2 is FYNNEI. The V end was cut by 8 bases, the J end by 6 bases, with 14 bases between. The CDR3 runs 12 residues. This CDR3 is CASGVTGTEQYF. Here the CDR3 DNA reads TGTGCCAGCGGCGTAACGGGTACCGAGCAGTACTTC.

The rearrangement uses TRBV5-1 and TRBJ2-3; D gene uncertain. The V gene lost 0 bases and the J gene lost 2 bases, with 16 bases spanning the gap. CDR1 is SGHRS and CDR2 is YFSETQ in the germline V gene. The CDR3 runs to 17 residues. CDR3 loop: CASSLGGGIKITDTQYF. For the CDR3, the DNA is TGCGCCAGCAGCTTGGGAGGCGGAATAAAAATCACAGATACGCAGTATTTT. Supplemented by reference TRBV5-1 and TRBJ2-3, the full variable domain reads KAGVTQTPRYLIKTRGQQVTLSCSPISGHRSVSWYQQTPGQGLQFLFEYFSETQRNKGNFPGRFSGRQFSNSRSEMNVSTLELGDSALYLCASSLGGGIKITDTQYFGPGTRLTVL.

The chain has TRBV18 and TRBJ2-7; TRBD2 matches at 14 bases. After removal of 1 base from V and 1 base from J, the junction contained 9 bases not matched to a gene. This CDR3 is built from 19 residues. CDR1 and CDR2 from the germline V gene are KGHSH and LQKENI. The CDR3 bases are TGTGCCAGCTCACCACTCCCCGCGACTAGCGGGAGGGAATCCTACGAGCAGTACTTC. Translated: CASSPLPATSGRESYEQYF. The full variable domain, rest sourced from reference TRBV18 and TRBJ2-7, is NAGVMQNPRHLVRRRGQEARLRCSPMKGHSHVYWYRQLPEEGLKFMVYLQKENIIDESGMPKERFSAEFPKEGPSILRIQQVVRGDSAAYFCASSPLPATSGRESYEQYFGPGTRLTVT.

A single count supports this clone. The V call is TRBV18, the J call TRBJ2-5; 14 bases are a match to TRBD2. V dropped 1 base and J dropped 1; count of bases not matched to a gene: 5. The CDR3 is made up of 18 amino acids. Per germline, CDR1 KGHSH and CDR2 LQKENI. The CDR3 reads CASSPRGLAGAFQETQYF. In DNA, the CDR3 is TGTGCCAGCTCACCACGGGGACTAGCGGGGGCATTCCAAGAGACCCAGTACTTC.

The chain carries TRBV19 and TRBJ1-1; no clear D gene. CDR1 is LNHDA and CDR2 is SQIVND in the germline V gene (reference sequence). The CDR3 loop spans 10 amino acids. Between the trimmed V and J ends, which lost 8 bases and 14 bases, there was a span of 15 bases. The CDR3 sequence: CASAGAWAFF. CDR3 coding DNA: TGTGCCAGTGCGGGAGCCTGGGCCTTCTTT.

The chain employs TRBV14 and TRBJ2-7, with 12 bases lining up with TRBD2. J was trimmed by 5 bases and V by 6 bases; bases with no gene match: 8. The CDR3 is made up of 15 amino acids. Germline values: CDR1 SGHDN, CDR2 FVKESK. CDR3 region: CASRTSGSARNEQYF. As DNA, the CDR3 is TGTGCCAGCAGGACTAGCGGGAGCGCCCGGAACGAGCAGTACTTC.

This chain joins TRBV5-1 and TRBJ2-7, with 10 bases fitting TRBD2. From germline, CDR1 is SGHRS and CDR2 YFSETQ. The CDR3 loop spans 15 amino acids. J gave up 7 bases and V 0 bases, and 7 bases lay outside the gene matches. The CDR3 here is CASSLALAGAGEQYF. The DNA for the CDR3 is TGCGCCAGCAGCTTGGCCCTAGCGGGAGCTGGGGAGCAGTACTTC.

This sequence joins TRBV19 and TRBJ1-1; 8 nucleotides align to TRBD1. This CDR3 has 15 amino acids. In germline, CDR1 is LNHDA, CDR2 SQIVND (reference sequence). V lost 5 bases to trimming and J lost 6 bases; unmatched junction nucleotides: 11. The CDR3 protein is CASSVSPKTGAEAFF. CDR3 nucleotides: TGTGCCAGTAGTGTAAGCCCAAAGACAGGGGCTGAAGCTTTCTTT.

This clone was picked up one time. The V call is TRBV9, the J call TRBJ2-1; 12 bases map to TRBD2. CDR1 is SGDLS and CDR2 is YYNGEE in the germline V gene. The CDR3 is made up of 15 amino acids. Unmatched junction bases numbered 3, after V lost 2 bases and J lost 6 bases. The CDR3 protein is CASSVLAGGGNEQFF. CDR3 sequence (DNA): TGTGCCAGCAGCGTCCTAGCGGGAGGGGGCAATGAGCAGTTCTTC.

The chain combines TRBV18 with TRBJ1-5, with D possibly matching TRBD1 (5 bases). This CDR3 has 16 residues. Per the germline V gene, CDR1 is KGHSH and CDR2 is LQKENI. The V gene lost 3 bases and the J gene lost 5 bases, with 17 bases spanning the gap. Written as DNA, the CDR3 is TGTGCCAGCTCACCCTTACGGGGGGGGAACGATCAGCCCCAGCATTTT. Amino acid sequence: CASSPLRGGNDQPQHF.

The chain recombines TRBV28 with TRBJ1-3; D call uncertain. V lost 6 bases, J lost 2 bases, and 20 bases lay in between. CDR1 is MDHEN and CDR2 is SYDVKM in the germline V gene. The CDR3 sequence is 17 residues long. The CDR3 here is CASSLPDGRKTGNTIYF. In DNA form, the CDR3 reads TGTGCCAGCAGCCTGCCGGACGGGAGGAAGACTGGAAACACCATATATTTT. Drawing the rest from reference TRBV28 and TRBJ1-3, the complete variable domain is DVKVTQSSRYLVKRTGEKVFLECVQDMDHENMFWYRQDPGLGLRLIYFSYDVKMKEKGDIPEGYSVSREKKERFSLILESASTNQTSMYLCASSLPDGRKTGNTIYFGEGSWLTVV.

The chain carries TRBV4-1 and TRBJ1-2; D perhaps matches TRBD1 (5 bases). The CDR3 spans 17 residues. CDR1 and CDR2 from the germline V gene are MGHRA and YSYEKL. The V end lost 3 bases, the J end lost 3 bases, and 20 bases lay between the germline ends. The CDR3 loop is CASSHYKSRGLHYGYTF. The CDR3, as DNA: TGCGCCAGCAGCCATTACAAATCGCGGGGCTTACACTATGGCTACACCTTC.

This chain joins TRBV27 and TRBJ2-6; a weak D match, TRBD1 (5 bases). This CDR3 region has 16 residues. Looked up from germline, CDR1 is MNHEY and CDR2 is SMNVEV (reference sequence). V lost 6 bases and J 4 bases, leaving 16 bases between the germline ends. The CDR3 bases are TGTGCCAGCAGCGATTTTCAGGGTATGGGGGCCAACGTCCTGACTTTC. Translated: CASSDFQGMGANVLTF.

The V and J genes are TRBV6-1 and TRBJ1-1, with 8 bases identical to TRBD1. The trim removed 3 bases at V and 3 bases at J, leaving 3 bases unmatched. Germline CDR1 is MNHNS and CDR2 is SASEGT. This CDR3 is built from 14 residues. The CDR3 spells CASSEDRAHTEAFF. The DNA of the CDR3 is TGTGCCAGCAGTGAGGACAGGGCCCACACTGAAGCTTTCTTT.

Of note for this clone: The sample contains more than one DNA sequence encoding this CDR3. The rearrangement uses TRBV5-1 and TRBJ1-1; D possibly corresponds to TRBD1 (5 bases). Germline V lookup: CDR1 SGHRS, CDR2 YFSETQ. The CDR3 loop spans 13 amino acids. V was shortened by 4 bases and J by 1 base, with 8 bases between the two germline ends. In DNA, the CDR3 is TGCGCCAGCAGCCTAGACAGGAACACTGAAGCTTTCTTT. Its protein product is CASSLDRNTEAFF. Filled out from reference TRBV5-1 and TRBJ1-1, the complete variable domain reads KAGVTQTPRYLIKTRGQQVTLSCSPISGHRSVSWYQQTPGQGLQFLFEYFSETQRNKGNFPGRFSGRQFSNSRSEMNVSTLELGDSALYLCASSLDRNTEAFFGQGTRLTVV.

The V and J genes are TRBV4-1 and TRBJ1-1, with D possibly being TRBD1 (5 bases). V lost 6 bases to trimming and J lost 7 bases, with 15 bases between them. The CDR3 covers 13 residues. Looked up from germline, CDR1 is MGHRA and CDR2 is YSYEKL. CDR3: CASRLREVDEAFF. The CDR3 region has the DNA TGCGCCAGCAGGCTCAGGGAAGTAGATGAAGCTTTCTTT.

The CDR3, as DNA: TGTGCCAGCAGCTTAGATAGTCGCCTAGCGGGAGGGAACACAGATACGCAGTATTTT. It encodes CASSLDSRLAGGNTDTQYF. The V call is TRBV11-2, the J call TRBJ2-3; 12 nucleotides line up with TRBD2. The V gene's germline CDR1 is SGHAT and CDR2 FQNNGV. CDR3 length: 19 residues. The V and J ends lost 0 bases and 2 bases, in that order; junction bases with no gene match: 9.

The chain combines TRBV13 with TRBJ2-5, with 9 bases lining up with TRBD1. Losses at the gene ends were 6 bases for V and 4 bases for J; bases not matched to a gene: 9. Per the germline V gene, CDR1 is PRHDT and CDR2 is FYEKMQ (reference sequence). The CDR3 has 15 residues. The CDR3 region has the DNA TGTGCCAGCAGGACCGGACAGGGGAATCGAGAGACCCAGTACTTC. Protein product: CASRTGQGNRETQYF. The whole variable domain, remainder taken from reference TRBV13 and TRBJ2-5, is AAGVIQSPRHLIKEKRETATLKCYPIPRHDTVYWYQQGPGQDPQFLISFYEKMQSDKGSIPDRFSAQQFSDYHSELNMSSLELGDSALYFCASRTGQGNRETQYFGPGTRLLVL.

The chain joins TRBV5-4 to TRBJ1-1; perhaps TRBD1 as D (5 bases). The germline V gene has CDR1 SGHNT and CDR2 YYREEE (reference sequence). V gave up 2 bases and J gave up 2 bases, with 7 bases separating them. This CDR3 is 13 amino acids long. CDR3 coding DNA: TGTGCCAGCAGCTTCGGACATAACACTGAAGCTTTCTTT. Protein product: CASSFGHNTEAFF.

V gene TRBV7-9 combines with J gene TRBJ1-2; no reliable D call. This CDR3 has 14 amino acids. Germline V gene sequence: CDR1 SEHNR, CDR2 FQNEAQ (reference sequence). Trimming took off 3 bases at V and 7 bases at J, with 15 bases between the two ends. CDR3 DNA sequence: TGTGCCAGCAGCTTGAACGCCCGGTTCCCTGGCTACACCTTC. The encoded protein is CASSLNARFPGYTF.

This clone was observed once. J is TRBJ2-2 and V is TRBV5-1; unclear D gene. Germline CDR1 reads SGHRS; CDR2 reads YFSETQ. V dropped 5 bases and J dropped 5 bases, with 7 bases sitting between them. The CDR3 is 12 amino acids. The CDR3 reads CASSSYTGELFF. DNA for the CDR3: TGCGCCAGCAGTTCTTATACCGGGGAGCTGTTTTTT.

V and J are TRBV30 and TRBJ1-5, with 7 bases that match TRBD1. Germline loops: CDR1 GTSNPN, CDR2 SVGIG (reference sequence). This CDR3 has 13 amino acids. Trimming cost V 1 base and J 7 bases; bases outside gene matches: 4. CDR3 region: CAWSGGGGQPQHF. The CDR3 DNA reads TGTGCCTGGAGTGGAGGGGGCGGGCAGCCCCAGCATTTT.

J is TRBJ2-7 and V is TRBV11-3; TRBD2 agrees at 10 bases. Per germline, CDR1 SGHNT and CDR2 YENEEA. This CDR3 spans 15 amino acids. V lost 1 base and J lost 1; bases outside the gene matches: 1. The CDR3 loop reads CASSLAAGGSYEQYF. The DNA of the CDR3 is TGTGCCAGCAGCTTAGCAGCGGGAGGGTCCTACGAGCAGTACTTC. The whole variable domain, filled in from reference TRBV11-3 and TRBJ2-7, reads EAGVVQSPRYKIIEKKQPVAFWCNPISGHNTLYWYLQNLGQGPELLIRYENEEAVDDSQLPKDRFSAERLKGVDSTLKIQPAELGDSAVYLCASSLAAGGSYEQYFGPGTRLTVT.

The J gene is TRBJ2-1, the V gene TRBV10-3, with TRBD2 identical over 10 bases. This CDR3 has 17 residues. V lost 0 bases, J lost 3 bases, and 5 bases stayed unmatched. Germline CDR1 ENHRY, CDR2 SYGVKD. The CDR3 region is CAISESRTSGYYNEQFF. DNA for the CDR3: TGTGCCATCAGTGAGTCCCGGACTAGCGGATACTACAATGAGCAGTTCTTC.